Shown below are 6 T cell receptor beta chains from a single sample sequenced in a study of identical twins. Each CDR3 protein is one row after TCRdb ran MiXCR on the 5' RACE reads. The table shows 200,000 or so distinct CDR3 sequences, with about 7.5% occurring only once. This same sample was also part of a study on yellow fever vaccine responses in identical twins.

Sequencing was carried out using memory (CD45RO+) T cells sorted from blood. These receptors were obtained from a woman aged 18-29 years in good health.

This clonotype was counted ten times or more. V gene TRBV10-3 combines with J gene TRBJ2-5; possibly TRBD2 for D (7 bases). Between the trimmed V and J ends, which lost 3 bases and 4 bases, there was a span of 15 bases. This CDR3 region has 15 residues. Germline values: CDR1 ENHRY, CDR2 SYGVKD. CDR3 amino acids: CAISELGGGRETQYF. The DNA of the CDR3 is TGTGCCATCAGTGAATTGGGAGGGGGAAGAGAGACCCAGTACTTC.

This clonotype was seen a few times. CDR3 nucleotides: TGTGCCAGCAGTGAAGACCGCGGGGGGAATTCACCCCTCCACTTT. Encoded protein: CASSEDRGGNSPLHF. The rearrangement uses TRBV25-1 and TRBJ1-6; D is perhaps TRBD1 (5 bases). Looked up from germline, CDR1 is MGHDK and CDR2 is SYGVNS. V was pared by 2 bases and J by 7 bases, with 12 bases between. This CDR3 is 15 amino acids long.

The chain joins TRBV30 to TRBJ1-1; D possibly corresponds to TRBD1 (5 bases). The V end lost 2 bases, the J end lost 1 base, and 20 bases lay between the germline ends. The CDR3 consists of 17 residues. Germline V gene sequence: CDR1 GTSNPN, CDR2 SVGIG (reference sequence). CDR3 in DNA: TGTGCCTGGAGTTCGTGGGGGAGCCCTAATGGGAACACTGAAGCTTTCTTT. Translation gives CAWSSWGSPNGNTEAFF.

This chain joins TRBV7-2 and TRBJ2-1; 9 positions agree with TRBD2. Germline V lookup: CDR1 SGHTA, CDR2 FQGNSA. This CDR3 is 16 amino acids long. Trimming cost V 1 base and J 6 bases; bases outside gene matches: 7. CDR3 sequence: CASSLDSGGRVNEQFF. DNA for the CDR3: TGTGCCAGCAGCTTAGATTCTGGCGGGAGGGTCAATGAGCAGTTCTTC.

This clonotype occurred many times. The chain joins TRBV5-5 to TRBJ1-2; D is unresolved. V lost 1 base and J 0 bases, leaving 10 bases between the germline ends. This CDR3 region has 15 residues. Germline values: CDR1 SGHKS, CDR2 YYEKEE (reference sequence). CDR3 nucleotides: TGTGCCAGCAGCTTGACCCCCAGCGCTAACTATGGCTACACCTTC. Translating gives CASSLTPSANYGYTF.

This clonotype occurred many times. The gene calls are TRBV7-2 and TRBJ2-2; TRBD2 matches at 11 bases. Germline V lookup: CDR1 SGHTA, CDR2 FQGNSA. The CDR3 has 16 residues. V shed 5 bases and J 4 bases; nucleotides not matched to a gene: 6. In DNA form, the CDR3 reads TGTGCCAGCAGCCTCAGACTAGCGGGATTCACCGGGGAGCTGTTTTTT. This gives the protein CASSLRLAGFTGELFF. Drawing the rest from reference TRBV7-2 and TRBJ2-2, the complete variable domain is GAGVSQSPSNKVTEKGKDVELRCDPISGHTALYWYRQSLGQGLEFLIYFQGNSAPDKSGLPSDRFSAERTGGSVSTLTIQRTQQEDSAVYLCASSLRLAGFTGELFFGEGSRLTVL.